The 18 T cell receptor beta chains reported below all come from one sample, sequenced in a study of low-dose radiotherapy and immunotherapy resistance in tumors. With TRAV- and TRBV-specific primers, first-strand cDNA was made, covering the alpha and beta chains. Both a constant-region primer and a V-primer adapter served to amplify TCRs across roughly 22 PCR cycles. MiXCR, run by TCRdb on the reads, gives a single entry per CDR3 protein. Altogether about 12,000 distinct CDR3 sequences are present, under 85% being singletons, with the ten largest covering 3.4%. Receptor source: a human donor with advanced metastatic prostate, ovarian, gallbladder or colorectal cancer (not recorded which). This table probably holds off-target reads from a library built for another chain.

The V and J genes are TRBV5-4 and TRBJ2-7, with TRBD1 as a possible D gene (7 bases). Germline V gene data show CDR1 as SGHNT and CDR2 as YYREEE (reference sequence). Deletions cut 3 bases from V and 0 bases from J, with 10 bases between. This CDR3 has 14 amino acids. The CDR3 sequence is CASSSQGGSYEQYF. Written as DNA, the CDR3 is TGTGCCAGCAGCTCCCAGGGGGGCTCCTACGAGCAGTACTTC.

The chain uses TRBV28 and TRBJ1-5; D uncertain. CDR3 size: 14 residues. The V end lost 6 bases, the J end lost 5 bases, and 14 bases lay between the germline ends. From germline, CDR1 is MDHEN and CDR2 SYDVKM. For the CDR3, the DNA is TGTGCCAGCAGCCTGGACGGGATTGATCAGCCCCAGCATTTT. Translating gives CASSLDGIDQPQHF.

V gene TRBV6-1 combines with J gene TRBJ2-1; D remains ambiguous. V was trimmed by 0 bases and J by 6 bases, leaving 9 bases between them. Germline V gives CDR1 MNHNS, CDR2 SASEGT. The CDR3 extends over 14 amino acids. For the CDR3, the DNA is TGTGCCAGCAGTGAAGCGGCTAGAGGCAATGAGCAGTTCTTC. It yields the protein CASSEAARGNEQFF.

This clonotype occurred once. The J gene is TRBJ2-7, the V gene TRBV20-1; TRBD2 matches 7 bases. Germline assignment: CDR1 DFQATT and CDR2 SNEGSKA (reference sequence). The CDR3 sequence is 15 residues long. Trimming cost V 5 bases and J 0 bases; bases outside gene matches: 10. Here the CDR3 DNA reads TGCAGTGCTGCCGGCCGCGCTAGCGGCTCCTACGAGCAGTACTTC. Encoded protein: CSAAGRASGSYEQYF.

V gene TRBV2 combines with J gene TRBJ2-7; D is possibly TRBD2 (5 bases). Germline CDR1 reads SNHLY; CDR2 reads FYNNEI. The CDR3 sequence is 12 residues long. V lost 8 bases to trimming and J lost 3 bases, with 11 bases between them. CDR3 in amino acids: CASRDYIYEQYF. The CDR3 nucleotides read TGTGCCAGCCGAGACTACATCTACGAGCAGTACTTC.

For the CDR3, the DNA is TGCAGTGCTAGAGTTCCCTCAATGAACACTGAAGCTTTCTTT. Translating gives CSARVPSMNTEAFF. This chain links TRBV20-1 with TRBJ1-1; D uncertain. The CDR3 extends over 14 amino acids. CDR1 DFQATT and CDR2 SNEGSKA come from the germline V gene (reference sequence). Trimming left V 1 base short and J 0 bases short, with 9 bases between.

The rearrangement links TRBV5-1 to TRBJ2-7; 7 nucleotides agree with TRBD2. Losses at the gene ends were 1 base for V and 7 bases for J; bases not matched to a gene: 8. Looked up from germline, CDR1 is SGHRS and CDR2 is YFSETQ. CDR3 length: 14 amino acids. CDR3 sequence reads: CASSLSLAVKEQYF. CDR3 DNA sequence: TGCGCCAGCAGCTTGTCCCTAGCGGTAAAGGAGCAGTACTTC. The full variable domain, its missing parts supplied by reference TRBV5-1 and TRBJ2-7, is KAGVTQTPRYLIKTRGQQVTLSCSPISGHRSVSWYQQTPGQGLQFLFEYFSETQRNKGNFPGRFSGRQFSNSRSEMNVSTLELGDSALYLCASSLSLAVKEQYFGPGTRLTVT.

The V and J genes are TRBV25-1 and TRBJ2-2, with TRBD1 matching over 8 bases. Losses at the gene ends were 7 bases for V and 3 bases for J; bases not matched to a gene: 7. The CDR3 extends over 15 amino acids. Germline values: CDR1 MGHDK, CDR2 SYGVNS. The CDR3 DNA is TGTGCCAGCACCGTGGACAGGGTCGACACCGGGGAGCTGTTTTTT. Translation gives CASTVDRVDTGELFF. The variable domain in full, with the rest retrieved from reference TRBV25-1 and TRBJ2-2, is EADIYQTPRYLVIGTGKKITLECSQTMGHDKMYWYQQDPGMELHLIHYSYGVNSTEKGDLSSESTVSRIRTEHFPLTLESARPSHTSQYLCASTVDRVDTGELFFGEGSRLTVL.

The chain links TRBV19 to TRBJ1-2; weak D call: TRBD1 (5 bases). The germline gives CDR1 LNHDA, CDR2 SQIVND (reference sequence). The germline V and J ends were trimmed by 4 bases and 7 bases, with 13 bases remaining between them. This CDR3 region has 13 residues. This CDR3 reads CASSTGTKGGYTF. The CDR3 coding sequence is TGTGCCAGTAGTACCGGGACGAAAGGTGGCTACACCTTC.

This chain joins TRBV4-3 and TRBJ2-1; 12 bases line up with TRBD2. With 4 bases clipped from V and 2 bases from J, the junction kept 6 bases outside the gene matches. CDR3 length equals 17 residues. Germline-derived CDR1 and CDR2 are LGHNA and YSLEER. CDR3 nucleotides: TGCGCCAGCAGCCGGCGGACTAGCGGGGCGACCTACAATGAGCAGTTCTTC. Protein sequence: CASSRRTSGATYNEQFF.

This chain uses TRBV18 with TRBJ1-2, with D perhaps TRBD1 (6 bases). V dropped 5 bases and J dropped 6 bases, with 16 bases sitting between them. Per the germline V gene, CDR1 is KGHSH and CDR2 is LQKENI. CDR3 length equals 14 residues. This CDR3 is CASSRGSGADGYTF. The CDR3 bases are TGTGCCAGCTCAAGGGGTTCAGGGGCGGATGGCTACACCTTC.

The chain links TRBV9 to TRBJ2-2; perhaps D is TRBD1 or TRBD2 (5 bases each). Looked up from germline, CDR1 is SGDLS and CDR2 is YYNGEE. The CDR3 is made up of 16 amino acids. The V gene lost 4 bases and the J gene lost 2 bases, with 15 bases spanning the gap. The chain's CDR3 is CASSRGAPPNTGELFF. The CDR3 DNA follows: TGTGCCAGCAGCCGGGGCGCCCCTCCCAACACCGGGGAGCTGTTTTTT.

The chain links TRBV7-2 to TRBJ2-7, with a possible D match to TRBD2 (5 bases). Germline V gives CDR1 SGHTA, CDR2 FQGNSA. This CDR3 is built from 12 residues. With 7 bases removed from V and 2 bases from J, the gap between germline ends came to 9 bases. The CDR3 sequence is CASTSGTYEQYF. The CDR3 DNA sequence: TGTGCCAGCACCAGCGGAACCTACGAGCAGTACTTC.

The chain combines TRBV6-8 with TRBJ1-5; D remains unclear. CDR3 length: 12 amino acids. Trimming cost V 9 bases and J 0 bases, with 6 bases left between them. Germline V gene sequence: CDR1 MNHGY, CDR2 SAAAGT. The CDR3 region has the DNA TGTGCCAGACGGGGTAGCAATCAGCCCCAGCATTTT. Protein: CARRGSNQPQHF.

V is TRBV29-1 and J is TRBJ2-1, with 11 positions matching TRBD2. The CDR3 has 13 residues. The V and J ends lost 5 bases and 7 bases, in that order; junction bases with no gene match: 4. From germline, CDR1 is SQVTM and CDR2 ANQGSEA. This chain's CDR3 is CSVLAGGPNEQFF. The CDR3 region has the DNA TGCAGCGTTTTAGCGGGAGGGCCGAATGAGCAGTTCTTC.

CDR3 residues: CASIRGRVGEQYF. Written as DNA, the CDR3 is TGTGCCAGCATCCGCGGACGCGTGGGCGAGCAGTACTTC. This chain uses TRBV28 with TRBJ2-7, with unresolved D. Trimming pared 7 bases from V and 6 bases from J, leaving 16 bases between. The V gene's germline CDR1 is MDHEN and CDR2 SYDVKM. The CDR3 loop spans 13 amino acids.

The chain employs TRBV12-3 or TRBV12-4 and TRBJ1-5; 9 bases line up with TRBD1. The CDR3 has 16 residues. J was trimmed by 1 base and V by 5 bases; bases with no gene match: 6. CDR3 nucleotide sequence: TGTGCCAGCAGTGACAGGGGGTCCTACAGCAATCAGCCCCAGCATTTT. Translated, it gives CASSDRGSYSNQPQHF.

J is TRBJ2-1 and V is TRBV23-1; D is perhaps TRBD1 or TRBD2 (6 bases each). TRBV23-1 is an ORF, with its function uncertain. The CDR3 is made up of 19 amino acids. V shed 2 bases and J shed 4 bases, with 24 bases lying between them. The CDR3 region is CASSQRGIWAGSLYNEQFF. CDR3 DNA: TGCGCCAGCAGTCAAAGGGGGATTTGGGCGGGATCTTTATACAATGAGCAGTTCTTC.